The present entry profiles one T cell receptor beta chain with its context. No antigen is known for it. This entry is derived from a study of metastatic and nonmetastatic thyroid tumors. Study information: Repertoires from blood and tumor or nodule tissue of malignant and benign thyroid patients were compared. Whole-study results and caveats: For both blood and tumor, malignant thyroid tumors reportedly showed significantly higher TCR beta diversity than benign nodules did.

Authors' processing steps: A classifier for distant metastasis in papillary thyroid cancer was constructed using CDR3 differences observed across clinicopathological groups. TCRdb called clones again from the PCR reads with MiXCR. Clone size and V and J calls follow TCRdb, not the original study. The sample lists roughly 41,000 clones; about 17% were seen once. Every patient underwent thyroid surgery untreated. The CDR3 has 15 residues. Trimming took 0 bases from V and 2 from J, leaving 12 bases between them. CDR1 and CDR2 from the germline V gene are DFQATT and SNEGSKA (reference sequence). The receptor comes from a female donor with papillary thyroid cancer or a benign thyroid nodule (not recorded which). Some clones in this sample may be carry-over from other donors' samples. The sequenced sample was blood. The chain carries TRBV20-1 and TRBJ2-3; tentatively, D is TRBD1 (6 bases). The CDR3 is CSARDQGGATDTQYF. CDR3 nucleotides: TGCAGTGCTAGAGATCAAGGGGGAGCCACAGATACGCAGTATTTT.